Listed below are T cell receptor beta chains from one sample, sequenced in a study of T cells in Graves' hyperthyroidism and ophthalmopathy. MiXCR was run by TCRdb on the multiplex PCR reads, yielding one entry per CDR3 protein. The sample gives hundreds of thousands of distinct CDR3 sequences, 15% to 20% of which show up once; 45% to 50% is in the top ten. Sequencing was performed on blood. These receptors all stem from a man aged 40-55 years with Graves' ophthalmopathy. Both conserved end residues are part of each CDR3. The order of the fields is V gene, clone size, J gene, D gene, CDR3 DNA, CDR3 protein. D genes are given only for firm matches. For some rows the clone size is stated as once, few or many, or as a class when expanded; others skip it.

>TRBV13|-|TRBJ2-5|-
TGTGCCAGCGGGGATGGGGGGGGCCGGGAGACCCAGTACTTC
CASGDGGGRETQYF
>TRBV6-4|few|TRBJ1-2|TRBD1
TGTGCCAGCAGTGACCACGGACAGGGTAGTGGGTACACCTTC
CASSDHGQGSGYTF
>TRBV5-1|-|TRBJ2-1|TRBD2
TGCGCCAGCAGCGTTAGCGGGGGGGCACTGTGGGAGCAGTTCTTC
CASSVSGGALWEQFF
>TRBV29-1|few|TRBJ2-1|-
TGCAGCGTTGAAGTTGTCCAGGGAGGATGGTACAATGAGCAGTTCTTC
CSVEVVQGGWYNEQFF
>TRBV27|-|TRBJ2-2|TRBD1
TGTGCCAGCACCCTTGGGACAGGGCCTAACGGGGAGCTGTTTTTT
CASTLGTGPNGELFF
>TRBV28|many|TRBJ1-2|-
TGTGCCAGCAGTACACAAAACTATGGCTACACCTTC
CASSTQNYGYTF
>TRBV7-8|-|TRBJ2-7|-
TGTGCCAGCAGCTTCCCGCTCCAGTCCGAGCAGTACTTC
CASSFPLQSEQYF
>TRBV27|-|TRBJ1-2|TRBD1
TGTGCCAGCAGTGAGGACAGGGCCGGTGGCTACACCTTC
CASSEDRAGGYTF
>TRBV2|few|TRBJ2-5|-
TGTGCCAGTATGCAAGAGACCCAGTACTTC
CASMQETQYF
>TRBV5-6|-|TRBJ2-2|TRBD2
TGTGCCAGCAGCTACCTAGCGGGGGGCCGGGAGCTGTTTTTT
CASSYLAGGRELFF
>TRBV6-1|many|TRBJ2-3|-
TGTGCCAGCGTCGGAGATACGCAGTATTTT
CASVGDTQYF
>TRBV5-8|-|TRBJ2-2|-
TGTGCCAGCAGCTTCCAAGGAGCCCCCGGGGAGCTGTTTTTT
CASSFQGAPGELFF
>TRBV12-3/TRBV12-4|many|TRBJ2-7|TRBD1
TGTGCCAGCAGTTTAGAGAGGACAGGGGGCAGTTACGAGCAGTACTTC
CASSLERTGGSYEQYF
>TRBV12-3/TRBV12-4|-|TRBJ2-5|TRBD2
TGTGCCAGCAGCAGACGGACTAGCGGGAGGTTGAAGACCCAGTACTTC
CASSRRTSGRLKTQYF
>TRBV27|-|TRBJ2-7|-
TGTGCCAGCAGTTTAAAACCCCCCTACGAGCAGTACTTC
CASSLKPPYEQYF
>TRBV2|-|TRBJ1-6|-
TGTGCCAGCAGTGAAACGGGACTCCTTAATTCACCCCTCCACTTT
CASSETGLLNSPLHF
>TRBV4-2|-|TRBJ2-2|-
TGTGCCAGCAGCCAGAAGATCAAGACCGGGGAGCTGTTTTTT
CASSQKIKTGELFF
>TRBV28|few|TRBJ1-3|-
TGTGCCAGCAGCCTAAATGTAAACACCATATATTTT
CASSLNVNTIYF
>TRBV10-3|-|TRBJ2-1|-
TGTGCCATCGGCCTAGGGACTTCTGACAATGAGCAGTTCTTC
CAIGLGTSDNEQFF
>TRBV7-8|-|TRBJ2-7|TRBD1
TGTGCCAGCCGCAGATCTGGGACAGGGAGGGAGCAGTACTTC
CASRRSGTGREQYF
>TRBV12-3/TRBV12-4|many|TRBJ2-7|TRBD2
TGTGCCAGCAGGACCGGGACTAACTCCTACGAGCAGTACTTC
CASRTGTNSYEQYF
>TRBV15|-|TRBJ1-2|-
TGTGCCACCAGCCCCGACAGCTATGGCTACACCTTC
CATSPDSYGYTF
>TRBV12-3/TRBV12-4|few|TRBJ1-5|-
TGTGCCAGCAGCGGGCAGTATAGTCAGCCCCAGCATTTT
CASSGQYSQPQHF
>TRBV28|many|TRBJ2-7|-
TGTGCCAGCAGTTTTGGGTCTACGAAGCAGTACTTC
CASSFGSTKQYF
>TRBV3-1|-|TRBJ2-2|TRBD2
TGTGCCAGCAGCCAAGGGGGCCTAGCGGGGTCCGGGGAGCTGTTTTTT
CASSQGGLAGSGELFF
>TRBV6-1|-|TRBJ1-3|TRBD1
TGTGCCAGCAGCTTCGACAGGGCTGGAAACACCATATATTTT
CASSFDRAGNTIYF
>TRBV18|few|TRBJ2-3|TRBD2
TGTGCCAGCGCCCCGGGGGGTAGCGGGGGGCCTGATACGCAGTATTTT
CASAPGGSGGPDTQYF
>TRBV19|few|TRBJ2-1|-
TGTGCCAGTAGTGCCCTCCCGCTAGCCTACAATGAGCAGTTCTTC
CASSALPLAYNEQFF
>TRBV19|-|TRBJ1-1|-
TGTGCCAGTAGAACGGGGTGGACTGAAGCTTTCTTT
CASRTGWTEAFF
>TRBV3-1|few|TRBJ1-1|-
TGTGCCAGCAGCCAAGAACCAAGGCCTGAAGCTTTCTTT
CASSQEPRPEAFF
>TRBV28|-|TRBJ2-7|-
TGTGCCAGCAGTTTGCCGCTCCAGGGCCGGAGCTCCTACGAGCAGTACTTC
CASSLPLQGRSSYEQYF
>TRBV12-3/TRBV12-4|-|TRBJ1-3|-
TGTGCCAGCAGTTTGGAGGGTACTCCCACCTCTGGAAACACCATATATTTT
CASSLEGTPTSGNTIYF
>TRBV20-1|few|TRBJ1-1|-
TGCAGTGCTAGAGATGCGGGACGGGGCTGGAGAACTGAAGCTTTCTTT
CSARDAGRGWRTEAFF
>TRBV20-1|few|TRBJ1-1|-
TGCAGTGCTAGAGAGACGACAGTCCGCTGGACTGAAGCTTTCTTT
CSARETTVRWTEAFF
>TRBV12-3/TRBV12-4|-|TRBJ2-3|-
TGTGCCAGCAGCAAAGACCAACTACCCCAGTATTTT
CASSKDQLPQYF
>TRBV27|-|TRBJ1-2|TRBD1
TGTGCCAGCCGGGACAGGGCAGGCTACACCTTC
CASRDRAGYTF
>TRBV7-9|many|TRBJ2-1|-
TGTGCCAGCAGCTTAGAGCTGACTAGAAATGAGCAGTTCTTC
CASSLELTRNEQFF
>TRBV27|-|TRBJ1-2|-
TGTGCCAGCAGTTTAATGGGGGGAGGTAGTTATGGCTACACCTTC
CASSLMGGGSYGYTF
>TRBV6-1|many|TRBJ2-7|-
TGTGCCAGCAGACAGAGGGGCAACTACGAGCAGTACTTC
CASRQRGNYEQYF